The entry that follows covers one TCR beta chain sequence. Its antigen is still unknown. The germline V and J ends were trimmed by 3 bases and 4 bases, with 9 bases remaining between them. Germline lookup yields CDR1 LNHDA and CDR2 SQIVND (reference sequence). This CDR3 is 13 amino acids long. This sample is drawn from a study of T cell responses to AZD1222 COVID-19 vaccine. Notes on the study in general: Per reports, nearly half of all spike-specific TCRs target regions that are unmutated in variants.

The protocol was immunoSEQ multiplex PCR, while the TCRdb copy is restricted to in-frame clones and leaves out a portion. The top ten clones hold roughly 9% of a sample with 75,000 to 100,000 clones, around 90% of them seen once. The material was peripheral blood, obtained on day 0 of AZD1222 vaccination. The receptor was isolated from an adult in good health. This chain connects TRBV19 to TRBJ1-2; tentatively, D is TRBD1 (5 bases). The CDR3 region has the DNA TGTGCCAGTAGTATTGACAGATTCTATGGCTACACCTTC. Translated, it gives CASSIDRFYGYTF.